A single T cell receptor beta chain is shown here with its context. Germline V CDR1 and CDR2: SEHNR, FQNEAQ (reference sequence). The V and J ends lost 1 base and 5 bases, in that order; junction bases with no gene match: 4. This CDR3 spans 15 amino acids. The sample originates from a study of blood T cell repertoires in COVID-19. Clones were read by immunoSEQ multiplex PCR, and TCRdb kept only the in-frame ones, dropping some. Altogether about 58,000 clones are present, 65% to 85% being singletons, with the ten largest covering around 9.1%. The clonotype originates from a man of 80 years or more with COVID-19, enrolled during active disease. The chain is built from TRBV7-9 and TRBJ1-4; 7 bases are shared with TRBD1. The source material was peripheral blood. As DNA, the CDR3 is TGTGCCAGCAGCTTAGATACAGGGGCCAATGAAAAACTGTTTTTT. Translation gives CASSLDTGANEKLFF.